This T cell receptor (beta chain) came from a study of spatial heterogeneity in lung cancer. There are many counts of this clonotype. The CDR3 runs 14 residues. Germline-derived CDR1 and CDR2 are DFQATT and SNEGSKA (reference sequence). The ends lost 6 bases at V and 6 bases at J; junction bases unmatched: 9. TCRdb fed the 5' RACE reads into MiXCR, producing one record per CDR3 protein. The sample includes some 54,000 distinct CDR3 sequences, around 7% of them seen just once. Time point defined: blood at routine non-recurrence follow-up after resection. Unsorted whole RNA of tumor, nontumor lung or frozen PBMC was sequenced.

The sample consisted of PBMCs, taken at follow-up. J is TRBJ1-5 and V is TRBV20-1; 9 bases fit TRBD1. The source of this sequence is a female donor with early-stage non-small cell lung cancer. The CDR3 bases are TGCAGTGCCCGAGGACAGGGGCCGACTCAGCCCCAGCATTTT. Protein: CSARGQGPTQPQHF.